Below are 23 T cell receptor beta chains sequenced from a single sample in a study of cytomegalovirus exposure and HLA in healthy donors. Primers included in the PCR were 60 Vbeta and 13 Jbeta primers. This table comes from immunoSEQ multiplex PCR, and its TCRdb copy is limited to in-frame clones, with some not included. The sample has around 80,000 clones, roughly 79% seen once. What was sequenced was PBMCs. All receptors come from a man aged 18 to 35 in good health and CMV-seropositive.

The chain recombines TRBV11-2 with TRBJ1-5, with 7 bases that match TRBD1. The V gene end was trimmed by 5 bases and the J gene end by 6 bases; junction bases not matched to a gene: 10. Germline CDR1 SGHAT, CDR2 FQNNGV. The CDR3 extends over 15 amino acids. DNA for the CDR3: TGTGCCAGCAGCCCCCTCCCAACAGGGGCTCAGCCCCAGCATTTT. Translated: CASSPLPTGAQPQHF.

This chain uses TRBV25-1 with TRBJ2-5; D gene uncertain. V was pared by 2 bases and J by 3 bases, with 10 bases between. This CDR3 is 14 amino acids long. Germline V lookup: CDR1 MGHDK, CDR2 SYGVNS. Here the CDR3 DNA reads TGTGCCAGCAGTGAACATGAGCGTGAAGAGACCCAGTACTTC. It codes for CASSEHEREETQYF. Filled out from reference TRBV25-1 and TRBJ2-5, the complete variable domain reads EADIYQTPRYLVIGTGKKITLECSQTMGHDKMYWYQQDPGMELHLIHYSYGVNSTEKGDLSSESTVSRIRTEHFPLTLESARPSHTSQYLCASSEHEREETQYFGPGTRLLVL.

J is TRBJ1-1 and V is TRBV6-1, with 7 bases identical to TRBD1. Germline V gene lookup returns CDR1 MNHNS and CDR2 SASEGT. The J segment lost 3 bases and the V segment lost 7 bases, leaving 11 bases of the junction unmatched. This CDR3 spans 15 amino acids. The CDR3 DNA reads as TGTGCCAGCATCATACAGGGGTCGCTTGACACTGAAGCTTTCTTT. Translating gives CASIIQGSLDTEAFF.

The chain is built from TRBV28 and TRBJ1-5, with D perhaps matching TRBD1 (5 bases). CDR1 is MDHEN and CDR2 is SYDVKM in the germline V gene. Trimming stripped 7 bases from V and 4 bases from J, with 11 bases between. The CDR3 sequence is 13 residues long. The CDR3: CASTWGGNQPQHF. CDR3 in DNA: TGTGCCAGCACCTGGGGGGGGAATCAGCCCCAGCATTTT. The variable domain in full, completed from reference TRBV28 and TRBJ1-5, reads DVKVTQSSRYLVKRTGEKVFLECVQDMDHENMFWYRQDPGLGLRLIYFSYDVKMKEKGDIPEGYSVSREKKERFSLILESASTNQTSMYLCASTWGGNQPQHFGDGTRLSIL.

The chain combines TRBV7-9 with TRBJ1-2; D may be TRBD1 (6 bases). Trimming removed 5 bases at V and 2 bases at J, with 18 bases between. The CDR3 runs 16 residues. Germline V gene data show CDR1 as SEHNR and CDR2 as FQNEAQ (reference sequence). CDR3 in DNA: TGTGCCAGCAGCCGGGACACCAGAAAGGGCAACTATGGCTACACCTTC. It codes for CASSRDTRKGNYGYTF.

This clone was found a few times. This chain connects TRBV19 to TRBJ2-1; D not resolved. In germline, CDR1 is LNHDA, CDR2 SQIVND (reference sequence). Trimming took off 5 bases at V and 6 bases at J, with 20 bases between the two ends. This CDR3 has 16 amino acids. CDR3 in DNA: TGTGCCAGTAGTGTTGGTCCGGGTCCTCTGGGCAATGAGCAGTTCTTC. Translated: CASSVGPGPLGNEQFF. Full variable domain (outside the CDR3, taken from reference TRBV19 and TRBJ2-1): DGGITQSPKYLFRKEGQNVTLSCEQNLNHDAMYWYRQDPGQGLRLIYYSQIVNDFQKGDIAEGYSVSREKKESFPLTVTSAQKNPTAFYLCASSVGPGPLGNEQFFGPGTRLTVL.

The V gene is TRBV29-1, the J gene TRBJ2-7; 7 bases map to TRBD2. V shed 8 bases and J 2 bases; nucleotides not matched to a gene: 6. This CDR3 comprises 12 residues. The germline V gene encodes CDR1 SQVTM and CDR2 ANQGSEA. CDR3 loop: CSIRRGAYEQYF. DNA for the CDR3: TGCAGCATCAGACGGGGGGCCTACGAGCAGTACTTC.

This clone was seen only once. The V call is TRBV4-1, the J call TRBJ1-1; the D is unclear. This CDR3 comprises 14 residues. Looked up from germline, CDR1 is MGHRA and CDR2 is YSYEKL. V lost 8 bases and J 3 bases, leaving 16 bases between the germline ends. The CDR3 region has the DNA TGCGCCAGCGGACTTTTTTTAGCGGACACTGAAGCTTTCTTT. As protein: CASGLFLADTEAFF.

The genes are TRBV14 and TRBJ2-7; perhaps TRBD2 as D (5 bases). Germline-derived CDR1 and CDR2 are SGHDN and FVKESK. The V and J ends lost 2 bases and 7 bases respectively, with 15 bases between them. The CDR3 totals 14 residues. The CDR3 nucleotides read TGTGCCAGCAGCCAACAAGACTACCCGCAGGAGCAGTACTTC. This encodes CASSQQDYPQEQYF.

The chain has TRBV6-5 and TRBJ2-3; a weak D match, TRBD1 (5 bases). V was cut by 6 bases and J by 7 bases, with 20 bases left in between. The CDR3 consists of 15 residues. Germline values: CDR1 MNHEY, CDR2 SVGAGI. CDR3: CASRTPRQGRNTQYF. In nucleotides, the CDR3 is TGTGCCAGCAGAACCCCTAGGCAGGGTCGAAATACGCAGTATTTT.

This clone has only a few counts. This chain connects TRBV5-1 to TRBJ2-7, with D possibly TRBD1 on 7 matching bases. Trimming cost V 3 bases and J 6 bases, with 16 bases left between them. The CDR3 has 14 residues. CDR1 is SGHRS, CDR2 YFSETQ, per germline. Here the CDR3 DNA reads TGCGCCAGCAGCTCACAGGGGTCCGGGAGCGAGCAGTACTTC. Its translation is CASSSQGSGSEQYF.

The chain couples TRBV5-4 to TRBJ1-2, with D possibly TRBD1 on 6 matching bases. This CDR3 region has 16 residues. The V gene lost 4 bases and the J gene lost 0 bases, with 16 bases spanning the gap. Germline V gene sequence: CDR1 SGHNT, CDR2 YYREEE (reference sequence). CDR3 in DNA: TGTGCCAGCAGCACGCCCCAGGACAGTTCTAACTATGGCTACACCTTC. This encodes CASSTPQDSSNYGYTF.

The chain is built from TRBV19 and TRBJ2-7; D is possibly TRBD1 (6 bases). The V end was cut by 3 bases, the J end by 0 bases, with 27 bases between. The germline gives CDR1 LNHDA, CDR2 SQIVND (reference sequence). The CDR3 loop spans 20 amino acids. The CDR3 sequence: CASSMNKAPYGTTSSYEQYF. The CDR3, as DNA: TGTGCCAGTAGTATGAACAAGGCCCCCTACGGGACAACCAGCTCCTACGAGCAGTACTTC.

As regards this clone: The sample has other DNA sequences that encode this CDR3 too. This chain connects TRBV5-1 to TRBJ2-5; unclear D gene. The germline V gene has CDR1 SGHRS and CDR2 YFSETQ. The CDR3 is made up of 11 amino acids. V was trimmed by 1 base and J by 5 bases, leaving 3 bases between them. CDR3 sequence (DNA): TGCGCCAGCAGCTTGCAGGAGACCCAGTACTTC. Translation: CASSLQETQYF.

The chain employs TRBV5-1 and TRBJ1-1; possible D gene TRBD1, 6 bases. From germline, CDR1 is SGHRS and CDR2 YFSETQ. The CDR3 sequence is 12 residues long. V was shortened by 2 bases and J by 6 bases, with 8 bases between the two germline ends. The CDR3 region has the DNA TGCGCCAGCAGCTTACAGGGTGCTGAAGCTTTCTTT. It encodes CASSLQGAEAFF.

This clone was detected only once. For the CDR3, the DNA is TGCGCCAGCAGCTTAGTGGCAGCCTCAGGGAATGAGCAGTTCTTC. It is translated as CASSLVAASGNEQFF. The J gene is TRBJ2-1, the V gene TRBV5-1, with D perhaps TRBD1 (5 bases). Trimming removed 2 bases at V and 7 bases at J, with 16 bases between. The CDR3 runs to 15 residues. Germline CDR1 SGHRS, CDR2 YFSETQ.

This clone was detected a few times. The genes are TRBV29-1 and TRBJ1-2; TRBD1 matches 8 bases. CDR1 is SQVTM and CDR2 is ANQGSEA in the germline V gene. The CDR3 runs to 13 residues. The V gene end was trimmed by 8 bases and the J gene end by 6 bases; junction bases not matched to a gene: 11. Written as DNA, the CDR3 is TGCAGCCTCAGGAAAGACAGGGGTCATGGCTACACCTTC. Translation gives CSLRKDRGHGYTF. Variable domain in full (rest from reference TRBV29-1 and TRBJ1-2): SAVISQKPSRDICQRGTSLTIQCQVDSQVTMMFWYRQQPGQSLTLIATANQGSEATYESGFVIDKFPISRPNLTFSTLTVSNMSPEDSSIYLCSLRKDRGHGYTFGSGTRLTVV.

This rearrangement joins TRBV7-6 to TRBJ2-1, with 10 positions matching TRBD2. The ends lost 4 bases at V and 6 bases at J; junction bases unmatched: 3. Germline V gene lookup returns CDR1 SGHVS and CDR2 FNYEAQ. The length of the CDR3 is 14 residues. CDR3 DNA: TGTGCCAGCAGCTCGAGCGGGAGGGCCAATGAGCAGTTCTTC. As protein: CASSSSGRANEQFF.

The chain carries TRBV18 and TRBJ2-7; a weak D match, TRBD1 (6 bases). The CDR3 runs to 14 residues. V was clipped by 3 bases and J by 4 bases, with 13 bases between them. CDR1 and CDR2 from the germline V gene are KGHSH and LQKENI. CDR3 nucleotides: TGTGCCAGCTCACCTGGGGGCGCGCGGTACGAGCAGTACTTC. This translates into CASSPGGARYEQYF.

The V gene is TRBV11-2, the J gene TRBJ2-5, with a tentative D call TRBD2 (5 bases). V lost 5 bases to trimming and J lost 2 bases, with 15 bases between them. The CDR3 length is 15 residues. Per the germline V gene, CDR1 is SGHAT and CDR2 is FQNNGV. The CDR3 DNA is TGTGCCAGCAGCCCAACTCGAGGGCAGCAAGAGACCCAGTACTTC. Its translation is CASSPTRGQQETQYF.

V usage is TRBV4-1 and J usage is TRBJ1-1, with a weak D call TRBD1 (5 bases). CDR3 length: 15 amino acids. Trimming took off 3 bases at V and 5 bases at J, with 16 bases between the two ends. The germline V gene has CDR1 MGHRA and CDR2 YSYEKL. This CDR3 reads CASSQMFTGQTEAFF. In nucleotides, the CDR3 is TGCGCCAGCAGCCAGATGTTCACAGGTCAAACTGAAGCTTTCTTT.

The V gene is TRBV5-6, the J gene TRBJ2-7, with a tentative D call TRBD2 (6 bases). V was pared by 4 bases and J by 6 bases, with 14 bases between. Germline-derived CDR1 and CDR2 are SGHDT and YYEEEE. The CDR3 is 13 amino acids. CDR3 coding DNA: TGTGCCAGCAGCCGGGGGATGGGGTCCGAGCAGTACTTC. Residues: CASSRGMGSEQYF. The whole variable domain, remainder taken from reference TRBV5-6 and TRBJ2-7, is DAGVTQSPTHLIKTRGQQVTLRCSPKSGHDTVSWYQQALGQGPQFIFQYYEEEERQRGNFPDRFSGHQFPNYSSELNVNALLLGDSALYLCASSRGMGSEQYFGPGTRLTVT.

V gene TRBV7-3 combines with J gene TRBJ2-7; D is unclear. Germline assignment: CDR1 SGHTA and CDR2 FQGTGA. This CDR3 is 15 amino acids long. Trimming took off 1 base at V and 5 bases at J, with 15 bases between the two ends. This CDR3 reads CASSLRSAARDEQYF. For the CDR3, the DNA is TGTGCCAGCAGCTTAAGGTCCGCCGCCCGGGACGAGCAGTACTTC.